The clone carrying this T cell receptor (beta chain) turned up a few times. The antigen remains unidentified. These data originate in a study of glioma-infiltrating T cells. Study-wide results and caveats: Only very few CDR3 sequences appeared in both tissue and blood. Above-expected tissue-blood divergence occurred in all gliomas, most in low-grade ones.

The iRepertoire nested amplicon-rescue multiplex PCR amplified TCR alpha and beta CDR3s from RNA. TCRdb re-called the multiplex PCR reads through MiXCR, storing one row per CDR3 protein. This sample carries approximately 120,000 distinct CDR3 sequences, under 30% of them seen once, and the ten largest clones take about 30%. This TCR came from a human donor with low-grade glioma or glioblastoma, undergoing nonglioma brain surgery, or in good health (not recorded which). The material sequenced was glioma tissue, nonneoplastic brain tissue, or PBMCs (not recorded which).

The CDR3 sequence: CASREGPSGNTIYF. The DNA for the CDR3 is TGTGCCAGCCGTGAGGGTCCTTCTGGAAACACCATATATTTT. The chain uses TRBV14 and TRBJ1-3; D is uncertain. Germline CDR1 reads SGHDN; CDR2 reads FVKESK. Between the trimmed V and J ends, which lost 8 bases and 1 base, there was a span of 12 bases. The CDR3 consists of 14 residues.